The 17 T cell receptor beta chains below come from one sample, sequenced in a study of CD8 T cells in ankylosing spondylitis (dated by TCRdb to the late 2010s). Library preparation employed 5' RACE. TCRdb shows the sequencer as Illumina HiSeq 2500. The public reads were quality trimmed at Q25 with fastp and then assembled into clones with MiXCR by TCRdb, keeping productive beta chains. Every CDR3 protein is listed once, alongside the most common genes and DNA of its rows. The sample table holds fewer than 350,000 distinct CDR3 sequences, of which 11% were seen once. The top ten constitute 8% to 9.5% of the sample. The sequenced material came from blood, either unsorted or a sorted T cell fraction (not recorded which). The origin of the receptors is a female donor with ankylosing spondylitis or in good health (not recorded which).

The chain recombines TRBV25-1 with TRBJ2-7; D gene ambiguous. Germline CDR1 is MGHDK and CDR2 is SYGVNS. The CDR3 totals 12 residues. V lost 1 base, J lost 3 bases, and 4 bases lay in between. This chain's CDR3 is CASSESLYEQYF. CDR3 bases: TGTGCCAGCAGTGAATCTCTCTACGAGCAGTACTTC.

This clonotype was counted many times. The V and J genes are TRBV24-1 and TRBJ2-7; no reliable D call. With 0 bases removed from V and 5 bases from J, the gap between germline ends came to 7 bases. The germline CDR1 and CDR2 sequences are KGHDR and SFDVKD. The CDR3 consists of 13 residues. The CDR3 loop reads CATSDLTRNEQYF. CDR3 DNA sequence: TGTGCCACCAGTGATTTGACCAGGAACGAGCAGTACTTC.

As to this clonotype: This clone may be a read error of a much larger clone one base away. This chain uses TRBV4-2 with TRBJ1-3; D uncertain. The V gene's germline CDR1 is LGHNA and CDR2 YNFKEQ. The CDR3 contains 17 residues. The CDR3 reads CAISLGSTRRSGNTIYF. The CDR3 nucleotides are TGTGCCATCAGCTTGGGGTCCACCAGACGCTCTGGAAACACCATATATTTT.

Ten or more counts support this clonotype. The V call is TRBV7-9, the J call TRBJ1-3, with D hard to call. The CDR3 spans 13 residues. V shed 10 bases and J shed 4 bases, with 14 bases lying between them. Germline CDR1 reads SEHNR; CDR2 reads FQNEAQ (reference sequence). CDR3 residues: CAKEPGNGNTIYF. The CDR3 DNA reads as TGTGCCAAGGAACCGGGCAACGGAAACACCATATATTTT.

This clonotype was observed at least ten times. The junction departs from germline at one end; a sequencing error may be responsible. The genes are TRBV5-1 and TRBJ2-7, with D uncertain. CDR1 and CDR2 (germline): SGHRS, YFSETQ. The CDR3 loop spans 14 amino acids. The CDR3: CASSLGRSSYEQYF. CDR3 coding DNA: TGTGCCAGCAGTTTAGGTAGAAGCTCCTACGAGCAGTACTTC.

The gene calls are TRBV12-3 or TRBV12-4 and TRBJ1-5, with a tentative D call TRBD1 (6 bases). Trimming took 6 bases from V and 3 from J, leaving 12 bases between them. This CDR3 region has 14 residues. The CDR3 spells CASRGGVFNQPQHF. The CDR3, as DNA: TGTGCCAGCAGAGGGGGTGTTTTCAATCAGCCCCAGCATTTT.

The rearrangement uses TRBV20-1 and TRBJ2-3, with 12 bases identical to TRBD2. This CDR3 comprises 14 residues. Losses at the gene ends were 1 base for V and 4 bases for J; bases not matched to a gene: 0. The germline gives CDR1 DFQATT, CDR2 SNEGSKA (reference sequence). CDR3 sequence: CSARGLAGADTQYF. CDR3 DNA sequence: TGCAGTGCTAGAGGACTAGCGGGGGCAGATACGCAGTATTTT.

In its sample, this clonotype was seen a few times. The chain joins TRBV12-3 or TRBV12-4 to TRBJ2-3; 7 positions match TRBD2. The CDR3 spans 14 residues. Trimming at V came to 6 bases and at J to 5 bases, leaving 8 bases not matched to a gene. The CDR3: CASRPMGLQDTQYF. The CDR3, as DNA: TGTGCCAGCAGACCCATGGGACTACAAGATACGCAGTATTTT.

The chain joins TRBV5-1 to TRBJ1-1; 7 bases are shared with TRBD1. Germline CDR1 SGHRS, CDR2 YFSETQ. The V and J ends lost 4 bases and 6 bases, in that order; junction bases with no gene match: 12. This CDR3 region has 15 residues. The CDR3, as DNA: TGCGCCAGCAGCGGGGACAGTGGCCCAGGGGCTGAAGCTTTCTTT. It encodes CASSGDSGPGAEAFF. The full variable domain, completed using reference TRBV5-1 and TRBJ1-1, is KAGVTQTPRYLIKTRGQQVTLSCSPISGHRSVSWYQQTPGQGLQFLFEYFSETQRNKGNFPGRFSGRQFSNSRSEMNVSTLELGDSALYLCASSGDSGPGAEAFFGQGTRLTVV.

In this sample, this clonotype turned up a few times. J is TRBJ2-1 and V is TRBV7-9, with 9 nucleotides matching TRBD2. CDR3 length: 17 residues. V trimming: 0 bases; J trimming: 0 bases; junction bases outside the gene matches: 3. Per germline, CDR1 SEHNR and CDR2 FQNEAQ (reference sequence). CDR3 protein: CASSLARSGSSYNEQFF. In DNA, the CDR3 is TGTGCCAGCAGCTTAGCGCGTAGCGGGAGCTCCTACAATGAGCAGTTCTTC.

Ten or more counts support this clonotype. The V gene is TRBV30, the J gene TRBJ1-1; D is uncertain. Trimming left V 3 bases short and J 1 base short, with 9 bases between. This CDR3 is built from 13 residues. Per germline, CDR1 GTSNPN and CDR2 SVGIG (reference sequence). CDR3 in amino acids: CAWRPESNTEAFF. The DNA of the CDR3 is TGTGCCTGGAGACCAGAATCGAACACTGAAGCTTTCTTT. The whole variable domain, remainder taken from reference TRBV30 and TRBJ1-1, is SQTIHQWPATLVQPVGSPLSLECTVEGTSNPNLYWYRQAAGRGLQLLFYSVGIGQISSEVPQNLSASRPQDRQFILSSKKLLLSDSGFYLCAWRPESNTEAFFGQGTRLTVV.

This clonotype was found many times. V gene TRBV4-3 combines with J gene TRBJ2-7, with TRBD2 matching over 7 bases. V lost 4 bases and J lost 0; bases outside the gene matches: 3. The CDR3 is 14 amino acids. Germline CDR1 LGHNA, CDR2 YSLEER. The chain's CDR3 is CASSRSGVSYEQYF. CDR3 coding DNA: TGCGCCAGCAGCCGAAGCGGGGTCTCCTACGAGCAGTACTTC.

This clonotype appeared many times. The rearrangement links TRBV10-3 to TRBJ1-2; perhaps TRBD1 as D (6 bases). The germline gives CDR1 ENHRY, CDR2 SYGVKD. The CDR3 sequence is 17 residues long. Trimming shortened V by 6 bases and J by 2 bases, and 22 bases separated the two germline ends. The CDR3 here is CAIRPRDRDTGNYGYTF. As DNA, the CDR3 is TGTGCCATCAGACCAAGAGATAGGGACACCGGCAACTATGGCTACACCTTC.

This clonotype was recorded a few times. The chain couples TRBV6-1 to TRBJ2-2; 8 nucleotides agree with TRBD2. Unmatched junction bases numbered 17, after V lost 6 bases and J lost 5 bases. This CDR3 contains 18 residues. CDR1 is MNHNS and CDR2 is SASEGT in the germline V gene. The chain's CDR3 is CASSIILGAGGGTGELFF. CDR3 DNA sequence: TGTGCCAGCAGCATTATCCTCGGCGCGGGAGGAGGTACCGGGGAGCTGTTTTTT.

The V gene is TRBV30, the J gene TRBJ1-3; D unclear. The V end lost 0 bases, the J end lost 0 bases, and 15 bases lay between the germline ends. This CDR3 has 17 amino acids. CDR1 is GTSNPN, CDR2 SVGIG, per germline (reference sequence). CDR3 residues: CAWSVRGRLVSGNTIYF. For the CDR3, the DNA is TGTGCCTGGAGTGTACGAGGTCGGCTCGTCTCTGGAAACACCATATATTTT.

In its sample, this clonotype was seen many times. In DNA, the CDR3 is TGTGCCAGCAGCTTAGTAGGTGGGGGCAATGAGCAGTTCTTC. Translation gives CASSLVGGGNEQFF. This chain connects TRBV7-6 to TRBJ2-1, with D perhaps TRBD1 or TRBD2 (5 bases each). Germline values: CDR1 SGHVS, CDR2 FNYEAQ. V lost 1 base and J 6 bases, leaving 10 bases between the germline ends. This CDR3 has 14 residues. The variable domain in full, completed from reference TRBV7-6 and TRBJ2-1, reads GAGVSQSPRYKVTKRGQDVALRCDPISGHVSLYWYRQALGQGPEFLTYFNYEAQQDKSGLPNDRFSAERPEGSISTLTIQRTEQRDSAMYRCASSLVGGGNEQFFGPGTRLTVL.

This clonotype was recorded many times. The chain has TRBV10-3 and TRBJ2-3; the D gene is possibly TRBD2 (6 bases). Trimming removed 5 bases from V and 2 bases from J, with 11 bases in between. The CDR3 consists of 14 residues. Germline V gene data show CDR1 as ENHRY and CDR2 as SYGVKD. The DNA for the CDR3 is TGTGCCATCAGTCCCTCGGGGGACACAGATACGCAGTATTTT. Protein: CAISPSGDTDTQYF.